Listed below are T cell receptor beta chains from one sample, sequenced in a study of beta chain features in type 1 diabetes. The protocol was immunoSEQ multiplex PCR, while the TCRdb copy is restricted to in-frame clones and leaves out a portion. The profile shows 900,000 or so clones, 15% to 20% of them singletons. Sequencing input: naive CD4+ T cells from blood. The receptors come from a woman aged 18-29 years in good health. CDR3s include the opening cysteine and the closing phenylalanine or tryptophan. The order of the fields is J gene, V gene, CDR3 protein.

TRBJ2-4,TRBV28,CASSLRGNIQYF
TRBJ2-1,TRBV18,CASSRKTGEGEQFF
TRBJ2-1,TRBV10-2,CASGLAGNNEQFF
TRBJ2-2,TRBV11-2,CASSLGGASRELFF
TRBJ2-3,TRBV20-1,CSGRVTDTQYF
TRBJ2-5,TRBV5-1,CASSSGDGLPSQETQYF
TRBJ2-5,TRBV6-5,CASRGTGQETQYF
TRBJ2-5,TRBV15,CATSVTPGQVLQETQYF
TRBJ1-2,TRBV6-6,CAITPGTRGGSYGYTF
TRBJ2-7,TRBV7-3,CASSLLAGGRYEQYF
TRBJ1-2,TRBV15,CATSRDVTGIGYTF
TRBJ1-2,TRBV25-1,CASKGQGASYTF